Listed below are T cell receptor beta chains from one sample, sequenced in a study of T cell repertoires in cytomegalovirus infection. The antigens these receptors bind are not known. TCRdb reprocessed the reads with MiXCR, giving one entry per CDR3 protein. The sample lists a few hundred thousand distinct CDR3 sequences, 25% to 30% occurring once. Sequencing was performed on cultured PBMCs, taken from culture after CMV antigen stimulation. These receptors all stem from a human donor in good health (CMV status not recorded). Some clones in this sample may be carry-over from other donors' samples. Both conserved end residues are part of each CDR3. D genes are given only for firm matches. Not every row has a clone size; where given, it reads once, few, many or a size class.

CASSTLLAGGGEQYF,TGTGCCAGCAGTACCCTACTAGCGGGGGGAGGAGAGCAGTACTTC,TRBJ2-7,TRBV6-2/TRBV6-3,few,TRBD2
CASSETGGGQETQYF,TGTGCCAGCAGCGAGACAGGTGGGGGCCAAGAGACCCAGTACTTC,TRBJ2-5,TRBV28,NA,NA
CASSETYQETQYF,TGTGCCAGCAGTGAAACGTACCAAGAGACCCAGTACTTC,TRBJ2-5,TRBV6-1,few,NA
CASSLEAGGVGELFF,TGTGCCAGCAGCTTAGAAGCGGGAGGGGTCGGGGAGCTGTTTTTT,TRBJ2-2,TRBV7-2,NA,TRBD2
CASGTENTGELFF,TGTGCCAGCGGGACAGAGAACACCGGGGAGCTGTTTTTT,TRBJ2-2,TRBV2,few,TRBD1
CSFGTEQFF,TGCAGTTTTGGGACTGAGCAGTTCTTC,TRBJ2-1,TRBV20-1,once,NA
CASSFIGQSLAGVWDEQFF,TGTGCCAGCAGCTTTATAGGACAGAGTCTAGCGGGAGTTTGGGATGAGCAGTTCTTC,TRBJ2-1,TRBV7-9,NA,TRBD2
CASSLVGTGGFYEQYF,TGTGCCAGCAGCTTAGTGGGGACAGGGGGCTTCTACGAGCAGTACTTC,TRBJ2-7,TRBV7-2,few,TRBD1
CASSPGQGTVTEAFF,TGTGCCAGCAGCCCGGGACAGGGCACGGTTACTGAAGCTTTCTTT,TRBJ1-1,TRBV4-2,NA,TRBD1
CASSDRQANYGYTF,TGTGCCAGCAGCGACAGACAAGCTAACTATGGCTACACCTTC,TRBJ1-2,TRBV2,NA,NA
CSVDGGLAFYNEQFF,TGCAGCGTTGACGGAGGGCTGGCCTTCTACAATGAGCAGTTCTTC,TRBJ2-1,TRBV29-1,NA,NA
CASSDSRGGNEQFF,TGTGCCAGCAGTGATTCCCGGGGGGGCAATGAGCAGTTCTTC,TRBJ2-1,TRBV12-3/TRBV12-4,NA,TRBD2
CASSSSPGTRPYEQYF,TGTGCCAGCAGCTCCTCCCCGGGGACACGGCCCTACGAGCAGTACTTC,TRBJ2-7,TRBV7-8,many,NA
CASSLGGRGNTIYF,TGTGCCAGCAGCTTAGGGGGACGGGGCAACACCATATATTTT,TRBJ1-3,TRBV7-8,few,NA
CASIGGLSYNEQFF,TGTGCCAGCATAGGGGGATTGTCCTACAATGAGCAGTTCTTC,TRBJ2-1,TRBV7-8,many,NA
CATSDSSAETANTGELFF,TGTGCCACCAGTGATTCCTCAGCAGAGACGGCGAACACCGGGGAGCTGTTTTTT,TRBJ2-2,TRBV24-1,NA,NA
CASSSDGNLEQYF,TGTGCCAGCAGCTCGGACGGCAACCTAGAGCAGTACTTC,TRBJ2-7,TRBV11-3,NA,NA
CASSGSHKAGGSYEQYF,TGTGCCAGCAGCGGGAGTCATAAAGCGGGAGGCTCCTACGAGCAGTACTTC,TRBJ2-7,TRBV7-2,many,TRBD2
CAMKKESPLHF,TGCGCCATGAAAAAGGAATCACCCCTCCACTTT,TRBJ1-6,TRBV5-1,NA,NA
CSAREIRQATNEKLFF,TGCAGTGCTAGAGAGATTCGGCAGGCAACTAATGAAAAACTGTTTTTT,TRBJ1-4,TRBV20-1,few,NA
CAISEGDRGSHEQFF,TGTGCCATCAGTGAGGGGGACAGGGGGTCGCATGAGCAGTTCTTC,TRBJ2-1,TRBV10-3,NA,TRBD1
CASRPSGGQETQYF,TGTGCCAGCAGGCCTAGCGGGGGGCAAGAGACCCAGTACTTC,TRBJ2-5,TRBV6-2/TRBV6-3,few,TRBD2
CASSLGTSGERDTQYF,TGTGCCAGCAGCTTGGGGACTAGCGGGGAAAGGGATACGCAGTATTTT,TRBJ2-3,TRBV5-4,NA,TRBD2
CSPLEGETQYF,TGCAGCCCTCTGGAGGGAGAGACCCAGTACTTC,TRBJ2-5,TRBV29-1,NA,NA
CASSPPGSAYNEQFF,TGTGCCAGCAGCCCCCCCGGGAGTGCCTACAATGAGCAGTTCTTC,TRBJ2-1,TRBV7-3,NA,NA
CSARGDRDPWNQPQHF,TGCAGTGCTAGAGGTGACCGGGACCCATGGAATCAGCCCCAGCATTTT,TRBJ1-5,TRBV20-1,NA,NA
CASSQTTKGGKGYGYTF,TGTGCCAGCAGCCAAACCACAAAGGGGGGAAAAGGGTATGGCTACACCTTC,TRBJ1-2,TRBV4-2,NA,NA
CASSQGLAVPLGEQFF,TGTGCCAGCAGCCAAGGGCTAGCGGTCCCCTTGGGGGAGCAGTTCTTC,TRBJ2-1,TRBV3-1,few,TRBD2